This T cell receptor (beta chain) is drawn from a study of blood T cells in healthy people across ages. The CDR3 covers 12 residues. Germline loops: CDR1 MNHEY, CDR2 SVGAGI. On this clonotype: Its antigen is unidentified.

In each sample, at least 7 million PBMCs were isolated. Findings and limits, study-wide: The CMV status of each donor remained undetermined, and this could have confounded shifts in expanded clonotypes.

The use of a sample-barcoded 5' primer and a J-beta primer mix characterized a second PCR of about 7 to 12 cycles. Through a template-switch adaptor with 12 random nucleotides, each cDNA molecule received a tag. Individual samples furnished no less than 2.5 million CDR3-containing paired-end reads apiece. TCRdb reprocessed the 5' RACE reads with MiXCR, giving one entry per CDR3 protein. The top ten clones hold roughly 13% of a sample with roughly 680,000 distinct CDR3 sequences, about 50% of them seen once. The sequencing input was blood. V gene TRBV6-5 combines with J gene TRBJ2-1; D is unresolved. The DNA end lines up better with TRBJ2-7; the J call may be wrong. The origin of this receptor is an elderly woman in good health. The CDR3 loop is CASTMRFGEQYF. Written as DNA, the CDR3 is TGTGCCAGCACCATGCGGTTCGGCGAGCAGTACTTC.